Each of the 9 T cell receptor beta chains below was sequenced from the same sample in a study of blood T cell repertoires in COVID-19. Repertoires were generated with immunoSEQ multiplex PCR, while TCRdb's copy carries only in-frame clones and drops some. The sample yields 200,000 to 300,000 clones, approximately 91% seen once. Specimen: peripheral blood. Receptor source: a person under 35 with COVID-19, enrolled during active disease.

The chain uses TRBV7-9 and TRBJ2-3; 9 bases match TRBD2. Per the germline V gene, CDR1 is SEHNR and CDR2 is FQNEAQ (reference sequence). The CDR3 runs to 14 residues. The trim removed 5 bases at V and 7 bases at J, leaving 7 bases unmatched. Written as DNA, the CDR3 is TGTGCCAGCAGCCCTCTGCGGGGGGGGTATACGCAGTATTTT. Protein sequence: CASSPLRGGYTQYF.

CDR3 DNA: TGTGTCACGACCGAGACAGGGATTTACGAGCAGTACTTC. Encoded protein: CVTTETGIYEQYF. V gene TRBV11-3 combines with J gene TRBJ2-7; TRBD1 aligns across 7 bases. The CDR3 is 13 residues long. Germline V gives CDR1 SGHNT, CDR2 YENEEA.

The gene calls are TRBV30 and TRBJ2-5; D remains unclear. The CDR3 has 12 residues. V gave up 0 bases and J gave up 2 bases, with 4 bases separating them. Per germline, CDR1 GTSNPN and CDR2 SVGIG (reference sequence). The CDR3 loop is CAWSVLQETQYF. CDR3 bases: TGTGCCTGGAGTGTTCTGCAAGAGACCCAGTACTTC.

This clone was detected only once. This chain connects TRBV6-5 to TRBJ1-2; unclear D gene. Per the germline V gene, CDR1 is MNHEY and CDR2 is SVGAGI. V lost 2 bases and J 7 bases, leaving 11 bases between the germline ends. This CDR3 is 13 amino acids long. The CDR3 sequence is CASSYGQAGGYTF. The DNA for the CDR3 is TGTGCCAGCAGTTACGGCCAGGCGGGTGGCTACACCTTC.

The rearrangement joins TRBV5-1 to TRBJ1-1; D possibly corresponds to TRBD1 (5 bases). The ends were cut back, 0 bases at V and 7 bases at J, with 13 bases in the middle. This CDR3 is built from 14 residues. Germline V CDR1 and CDR2: SGHRS, YFSETQ. The DNA of the CDR3 is TGCGCCAGCAGCTTGGTCGACAGCCTCCTTGAAGCTTTCTTT. Encoded protein: CASSLVDSLLEAFF.

The V gene is TRBV5-6, the J gene TRBJ2-1; maybe TRBD1 (6 bases). This CDR3 contains 14 residues. V dropped 0 bases and J dropped 4 bases, with 8 bases sitting between them. Germline V gene lookup returns CDR1 SGHDT and CDR2 YYEEEE. The CDR3 protein is CASSLGRGYNEQFF. CDR3 sequence (DNA): TGTGCCAGCAGCTTGGGCAGGGGATACAATGAGCAGTTCTTC. Full variable domain (missing parts from reference TRBV5-6 and TRBJ2-1): DAGVTQSPTHLIKTRGQQVTLRCSPKSGHDTVSWYQQALGQGPQFIFQYYEEEERQRGNFPDRFSGHQFPNYSSELNVNALLLGDSALYLCASSLGRGYNEQFFGPGTRLTVL.

V usage is TRBV11-2 and J usage is TRBJ2-3, with a possible D match to TRBD1 (6 bases). V dropped 4 bases and J dropped 13 bases, with 18 bases sitting between them. Germline CDR1 SGHAT, CDR2 FQNNGV. The CDR3 runs to 13 residues. CDR3 nucleotides: TGTGCCAGCAGCTCACGGTTGGCAGGGGAAAAGTATTTT. Amino acids: CASSSRLAGEKYF.

The rearrangement links TRBV28 to TRBJ1-6; no definite D call. Trimming left V 3 bases short and J 14 bases short, with 14 bases between. The CDR3 is 13 residues long. CDR1 is MDHEN, CDR2 SYDVKM, per germline. This chain's CDR3 is CASSLSGVGSLHF. The DNA of the CDR3 is TGTGCCAGCAGTTTGAGCGGGGTCGGATCCCTCCACTTT.

The genes are TRBV4-2 and TRBJ2-7, with 8 bases that match TRBD2. The CDR3 consists of 17 residues. Unmatched junction bases numbered 7, after V lost 0 bases and J lost 0 bases. Germline V gene lookup returns CDR1 LGHNA and CDR2 YNFKEQ. The CDR3 is CASSQEGLAGISYEQYF. The CDR3 DNA is TGTGCCAGCAGCCAAGAGGGTCTAGCGGGCATCTCCTACGAGCAGTACTTC.